The 14 T cell receptor beta chains given below trace back to one sample, sequenced in a study of STAT5B mutations in CD4+ large granular lymphocyte leukemia. The data were produced by immunoSEQ multiplex PCR, yet TCRdb's version contains in-frame clones alone and is incomplete. The sample yields about 27,000 clones, 74% seen once. What was sequenced was CD4+ T cells from blood buffy coats. Receptors originate from a human donor in good health.

The genes are TRBV18 and TRBJ2-1; weak D call: TRBD2 (5 bases). Trimming shortened V by 6 bases and J by 5 bases, and 17 bases separated the two germline ends. This CDR3 comprises 15 residues. Germline V gene lookup returns CDR1 KGHSH and CDR2 LQKENI. The CDR3 loop is CASSEQGGPHNEQFF. The CDR3 nucleotides read TGTGCCAGCTCGGAGCAAGGCGGGCCTCACAATGAGCAGTTCTTC.

The chain joins TRBV5-1 to TRBJ1-2; D is unclear. Germline CDR1 SGHRS, CDR2 YFSETQ. The V and J ends lost 4 bases and 2 bases respectively, with 12 bases between them. The CDR3 has 14 amino acids. The CDR3 region is CASSRVQANYGYTF. The DNA for the CDR3 is TGCGCCAGCAGCCGGGTGCAGGCGAACTATGGCTACACCTTC. Full variable domain (rest looked up from reference TRBV5-1 and TRBJ1-2): KAGVTQTPRYLIKTRGQQVTLSCSPISGHRSVSWYQQTPGQGLQFLFEYFSETQRNKGNFPGRFSGRQFSNSRSEMNVSTLELGDSALYLCASSRVQANYGYTFGSGTRLTVV.

This sequence joins TRBV5-1 and TRBJ2-7, with D tentatively TRBD2 (5 bases). Germline V gene sequence: CDR1 SGHRS, CDR2 YFSETQ. The length of the CDR3 is 13 residues. Trimming left V 2 bases short and J 2 bases short, with 8 bases between. CDR3 region: CASSFEGTYEQYF. CDR3 in DNA: TGCGCCAGCAGCTTTGAGGGAACCTACGAGCAGTACTTC.

This chain joins TRBV5-5 and TRBJ1-5; D perhaps matches TRBD1 (6 bases). The CDR3 totals 15 residues. The germline V gene encodes CDR1 SGHKS and CDR2 YYEKEE (reference sequence). Trimming cost V 4 bases and J 2 bases, with 13 bases left between them. CDR3 bases: TGTGCCAGCAGCGCAACAGGGTTCGGCAATCAGCCCCAGCATTTT. This encodes CASSATGFGNQPQHF. The whole variable domain, remainder taken from reference TRBV5-5 and TRBJ1-5, is DAGVTQSPTHLIKTRGQQVTLRCSPISGHKSVSWYQQVLGQGPQFIFQYYEKEERGRGNFPDRFSARQFPNYSSELNVNALLLGDSALYLCASSATGFGNQPQHFGDGTRLSIL.

The CDR3 loop is CASRPQGEVATEAFF. In DNA, the CDR3 is TGTGCCAGCAGGCCCCAAGGGGAGGTGGCCACTGAAGCTTTCTTT. The rearrangement joins TRBV6-4 to TRBJ1-1, with a possible D match to TRBD1 (5 bases). Trimming stripped 6 bases from V and 4 bases from J, with 18 bases between. Germline V CDR1 and CDR2: MRHNA, SNTAGT. CDR3 length: 15 amino acids.

The chain has TRBV5-1 and TRBJ1-1; D is possibly TRBD1 (6 bases). The germline gives CDR1 SGHRS, CDR2 YFSETQ. V lost 3 bases and J lost 7, with 16 bases in between. This CDR3 contains 14 residues. The CDR3 coding sequence is TGCGCCAGCAGCTCACAGGGAGGTAGGAATGAAGCTTTCTTT. It encodes CASSSQGGRNEAFF.

The chain is built from TRBV7-9 and TRBJ2-7, with D possibly TRBD2 on 5 matching bases. Germline V gene lookup returns CDR1 SEHNR and CDR2 FQNEAQ (reference sequence). The CDR3 consists of 12 residues. Trimming took 3 bases from V and 6 from J, leaving 9 bases between them. CDR3: CASSFGEIEQYV. DNA of the CDR3: TGTGCCAGCAGCTTTGGGGAGATCGAGCAGTACGTC.

The V gene is TRBV15, the J gene TRBJ1-5; D ambiguous. Trimming shortened V by 0 bases and J by 3 bases, and 9 bases separated the two germline ends. Germline V gene sequence: CDR1 LNHNV, CDR2 YYDKDF (reference sequence). This CDR3 has 15 residues. This CDR3 reads CATSRDLDLNQPQHF. The CDR3 nucleotides are TGTGCCACCAGCAGAGACTTAGACCTCAATCAGCCCCAGCATTTT.

The genes are TRBV9 and TRBJ2-6, with 9 bases aligning to TRBD1. From germline, CDR1 is SGDLS and CDR2 YYNGEE. The CDR3 sequence is 20 residues long. The trim removed 3 bases at V and 0 bases at J, leaving 13 bases unmatched. The CDR3 DNA reads TGTGCCAGCAGCGCGAGACCATCGGGGACAGGGAGCTCTGGGGCCAACGTCCTGACTTTC. Translated: CASSARPSGTGSSGANVLTF.

V is TRBV5-4 and J is TRBJ1-2; 7 nucleotides align to TRBD1. The ends lost 0 bases at V and 7 bases at J; junction bases unmatched: 9. This CDR3 has 15 residues. CDR1 is SGHNT, CDR2 YYREEE, per germline (reference sequence). The CDR3 DNA reads as TGTGCCAGCAGCTTGGTTGGTAGGGGGCAGAGTGGCTACACCTTC. Encoded protein: CASSLVGRGQSGYTF.

The J gene is TRBJ1-5, the V gene TRBV7-2, with TRBD1 as a possible D gene (5 bases). Trimming removed 2 bases at V and 2 bases at J, with 10 bases between. The CDR3 runs 15 residues. Germline V gene sequence: CDR1 SGHTA, CDR2 FQGNSA. CDR3 in amino acids: CASSLSRAGNQPQHF. Written as DNA, the CDR3 is TGTGCCAGCAGCTTAAGCAGGGCGGGCAATCAGCCCCAGCATTTT.

The V gene is TRBV18, the J gene TRBJ2-3; 7 bases agree with TRBD1. The CDR3 is 16 amino acids. J was trimmed by 0 bases and V by 6 bases; bases with no gene match: 9. CDR1 KGHSH and CDR2 LQKENI come from the germline V gene. CDR3 in DNA: TGTGCCAGCTCGGCGCTGGGACAGTCTAGCACAGATACGCAGTATTTT. Protein product: CASSALGQSSTDTQYF.

The rearrangement joins TRBV6-4 to TRBJ2-3; tentative D call: TRBD1 (6 bases). Trimming removed 3 bases at V and 1 base at J, with 8 bases between. The CDR3 covers 14 residues. The V gene's germline CDR1 is MRHNA and CDR2 SNTAGT. CDR3 amino acids: CASSEAGGTDTQYF. DNA for the CDR3: TGTGCCAGCAGTGAGGCAGGGGGCACAGATACGCAGTATTTT.

By share, this clone counts as medium-sized. This rearrangement joins TRBV18 to TRBJ2-5; D is unclear. CDR1 and CDR2 (germline): KGHSH, LQKENI. CDR3 length: 14 amino acids. Trimming took off 1 base at V and 2 bases at J, with 8 bases between the two ends. The DNA for the CDR3 is TGTGCCAGCTCACCACAGGGTAGGCAAGAGACCCAGTACTTC. This codes for CASSPQGRQETQYF. Full variable domain (missing parts from reference TRBV18 and TRBJ2-5): NAGVMQNPRHLVRRRGQEARLRCSPMKGHSHVYWYRQLPEEGLKFMVYLQKENIIDESGMPKERFSAEFPKEGPSILRIQQVVRGDSAAYFCASSPQGRQETQYFGPGTRLLVL.